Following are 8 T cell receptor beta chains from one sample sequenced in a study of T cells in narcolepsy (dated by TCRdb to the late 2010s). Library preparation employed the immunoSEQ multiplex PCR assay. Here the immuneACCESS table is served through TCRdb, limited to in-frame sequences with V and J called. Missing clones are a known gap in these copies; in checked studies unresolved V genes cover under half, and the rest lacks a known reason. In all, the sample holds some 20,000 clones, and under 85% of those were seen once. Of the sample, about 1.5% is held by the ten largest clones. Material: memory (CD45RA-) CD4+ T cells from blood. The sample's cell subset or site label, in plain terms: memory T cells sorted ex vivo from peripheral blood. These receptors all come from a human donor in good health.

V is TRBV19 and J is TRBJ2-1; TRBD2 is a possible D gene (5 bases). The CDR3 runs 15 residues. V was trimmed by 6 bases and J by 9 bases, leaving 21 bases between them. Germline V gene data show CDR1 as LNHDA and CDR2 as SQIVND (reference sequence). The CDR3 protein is CASSPEASGLGEQFF. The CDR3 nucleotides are TGTGCCAGTAGCCCGGAGGCTTCCGGTCTGGGTGAGCAGTTCTTC.

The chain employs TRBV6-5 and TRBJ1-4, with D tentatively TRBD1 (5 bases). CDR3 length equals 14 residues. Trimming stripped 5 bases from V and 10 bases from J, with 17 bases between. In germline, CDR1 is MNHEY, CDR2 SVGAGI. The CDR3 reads CASSLGSVGGKLFF. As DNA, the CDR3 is TGTGCCAGCAGTCTTGGGTCGGTGGGGGGAAAACTGTTTTTT.

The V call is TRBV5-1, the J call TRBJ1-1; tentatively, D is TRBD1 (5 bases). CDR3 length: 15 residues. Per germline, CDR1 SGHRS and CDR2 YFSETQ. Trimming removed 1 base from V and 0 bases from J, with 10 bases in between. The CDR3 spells CASSLLGQMNTEAFF. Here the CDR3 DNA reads TGCGCCAGCAGCTTGTTGGGGCAAATGAACACTGAAGCTTTCTTT.

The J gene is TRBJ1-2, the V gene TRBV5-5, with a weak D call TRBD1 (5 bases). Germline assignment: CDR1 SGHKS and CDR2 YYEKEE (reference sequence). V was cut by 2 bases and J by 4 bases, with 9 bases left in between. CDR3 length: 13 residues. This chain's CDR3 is CASSFGDRYGYTF. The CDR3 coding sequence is TGTGCCAGCAGCTTCGGGGACCGCTATGGCTACACCTTC. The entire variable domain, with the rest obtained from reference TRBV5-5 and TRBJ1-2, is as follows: DAGVTQSPTHLIKTRGQQVTLRCSPISGHKSVSWYQQVLGQGPQFIFQYYEKEERGRGNFPDRFSARQFPNYSSELNVNALLLGDSALYLCASSFGDRYGYTFGSGTRLTVV.

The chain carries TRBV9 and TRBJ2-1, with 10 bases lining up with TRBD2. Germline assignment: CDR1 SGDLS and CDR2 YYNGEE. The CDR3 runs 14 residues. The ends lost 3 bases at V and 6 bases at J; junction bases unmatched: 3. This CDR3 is CASSEREGGNEQFF. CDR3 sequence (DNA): TGTGCCAGCAGCGAGCGGGAGGGCGGCAATGAGCAGTTCTTC.

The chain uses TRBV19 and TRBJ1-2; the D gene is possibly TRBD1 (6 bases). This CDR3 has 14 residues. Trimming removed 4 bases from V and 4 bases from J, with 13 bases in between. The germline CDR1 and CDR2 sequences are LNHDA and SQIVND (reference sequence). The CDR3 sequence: CASSTDSYSYGYTF. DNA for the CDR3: TGTGCCAGTAGTACGGACAGTTACTCCTATGGCTACACCTTC.

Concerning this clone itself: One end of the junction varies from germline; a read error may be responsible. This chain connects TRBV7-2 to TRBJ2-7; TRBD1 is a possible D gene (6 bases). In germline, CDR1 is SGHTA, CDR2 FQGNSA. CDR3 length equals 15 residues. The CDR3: CASSLQGTYSYGQYF. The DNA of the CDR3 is TGTGCCAGCAGCTTGCAGGGGACCTACTCCTACGGGCAGTACTTC.

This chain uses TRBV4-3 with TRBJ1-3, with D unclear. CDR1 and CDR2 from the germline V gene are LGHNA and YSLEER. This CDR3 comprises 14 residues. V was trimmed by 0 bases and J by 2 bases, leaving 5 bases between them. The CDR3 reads CASSQDFAGNTIYF. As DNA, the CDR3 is TGCGCCAGCAGCCAAGATTTCGCTGGAAACACCATATATTTT.